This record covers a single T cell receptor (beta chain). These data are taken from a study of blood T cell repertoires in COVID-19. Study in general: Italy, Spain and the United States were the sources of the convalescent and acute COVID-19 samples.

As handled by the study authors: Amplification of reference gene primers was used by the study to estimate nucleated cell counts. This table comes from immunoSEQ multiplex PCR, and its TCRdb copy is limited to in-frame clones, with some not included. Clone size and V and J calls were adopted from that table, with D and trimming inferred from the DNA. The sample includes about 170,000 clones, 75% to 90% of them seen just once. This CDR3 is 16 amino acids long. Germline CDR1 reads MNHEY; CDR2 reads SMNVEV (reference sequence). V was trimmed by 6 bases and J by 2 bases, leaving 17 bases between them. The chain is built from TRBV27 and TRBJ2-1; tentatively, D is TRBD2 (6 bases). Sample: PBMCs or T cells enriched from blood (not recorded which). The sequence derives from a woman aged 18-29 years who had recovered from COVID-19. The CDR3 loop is CASRRLGSGPYNEQFF. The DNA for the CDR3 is TGTGCCAGCAGAAGACTCGGGAGCGGGCCCTACAATGAGCAGTTCTTC.